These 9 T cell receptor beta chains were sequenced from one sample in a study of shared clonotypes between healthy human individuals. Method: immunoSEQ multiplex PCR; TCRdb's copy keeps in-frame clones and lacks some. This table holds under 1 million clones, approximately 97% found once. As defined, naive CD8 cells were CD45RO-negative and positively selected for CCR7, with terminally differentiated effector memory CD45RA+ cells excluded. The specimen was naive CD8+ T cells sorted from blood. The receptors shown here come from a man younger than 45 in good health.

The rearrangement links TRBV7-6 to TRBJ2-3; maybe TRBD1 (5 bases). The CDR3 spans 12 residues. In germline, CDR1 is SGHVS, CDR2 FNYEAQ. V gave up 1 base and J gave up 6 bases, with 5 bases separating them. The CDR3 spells CASSLEGDTQYF. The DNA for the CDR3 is TGTGCCAGCAGCTTAGAGGGGGATACGCAGTATTTT.

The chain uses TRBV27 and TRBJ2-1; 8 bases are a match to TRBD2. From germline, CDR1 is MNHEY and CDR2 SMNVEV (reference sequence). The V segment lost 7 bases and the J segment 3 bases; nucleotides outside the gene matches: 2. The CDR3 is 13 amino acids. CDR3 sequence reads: CASTTSGYNEQFF. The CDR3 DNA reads TGTGCCAGCACCACTAGCGGCTACAATGAGCAGTTCTTC.

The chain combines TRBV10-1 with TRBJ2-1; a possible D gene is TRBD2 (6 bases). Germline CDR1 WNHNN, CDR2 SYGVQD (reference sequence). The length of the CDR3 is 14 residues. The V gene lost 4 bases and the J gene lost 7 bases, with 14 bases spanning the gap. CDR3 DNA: TGCGCCAGCAGTGGCTCTCCTGGGGGGAATGAGCAGTTCTTC. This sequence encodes CASSGSPGGNEQFF.

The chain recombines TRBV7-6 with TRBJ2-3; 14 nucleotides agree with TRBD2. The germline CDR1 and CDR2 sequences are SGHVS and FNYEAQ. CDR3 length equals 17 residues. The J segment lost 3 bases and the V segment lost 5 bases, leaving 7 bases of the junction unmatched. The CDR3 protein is CASSQGTSGSLTDTQYF. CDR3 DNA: TGTGCCAGCAGCCAAGGGACTAGCGGGAGTTTGACAGATACGCAGTATTTT.

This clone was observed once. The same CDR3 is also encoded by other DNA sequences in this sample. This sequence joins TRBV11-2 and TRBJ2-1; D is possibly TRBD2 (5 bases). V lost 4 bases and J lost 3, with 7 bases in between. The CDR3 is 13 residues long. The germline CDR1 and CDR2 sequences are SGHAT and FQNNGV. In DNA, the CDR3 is TGTGCCAGCAGCTCGGCGGGCTACAATGAGCAGTTCTTC. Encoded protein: CASSSAGYNEQFF.

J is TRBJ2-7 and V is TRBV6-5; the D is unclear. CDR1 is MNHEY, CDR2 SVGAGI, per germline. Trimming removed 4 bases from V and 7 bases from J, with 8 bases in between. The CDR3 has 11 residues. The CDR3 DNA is TGTGCCAGCAGTTTCAACTATGAGCAGTACTTC. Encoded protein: CASSFNYEQYF.

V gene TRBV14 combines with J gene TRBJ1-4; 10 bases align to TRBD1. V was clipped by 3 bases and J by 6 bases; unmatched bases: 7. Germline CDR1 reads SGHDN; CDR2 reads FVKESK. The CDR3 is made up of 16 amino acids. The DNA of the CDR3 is TGTGCCAGCAGCCAGGCGCCTGGGACAGGGGATGAAAAACTGTTTTTT. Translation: CASSQAPGTGDEKLFF.

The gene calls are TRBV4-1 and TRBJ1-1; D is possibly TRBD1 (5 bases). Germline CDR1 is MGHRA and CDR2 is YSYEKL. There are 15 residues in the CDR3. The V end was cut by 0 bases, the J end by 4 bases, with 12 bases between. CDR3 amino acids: CASSQEAGGGTEAFF. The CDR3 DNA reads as TGCGCCAGCAGCCAAGAAGCCGGGGGTGGCACTGAAGCTTTCTTT.

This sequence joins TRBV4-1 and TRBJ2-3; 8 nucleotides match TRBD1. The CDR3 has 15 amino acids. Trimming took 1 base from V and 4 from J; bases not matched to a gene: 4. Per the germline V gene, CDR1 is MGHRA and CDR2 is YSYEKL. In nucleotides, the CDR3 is TGCGCCAGCAGCCAAGCGGCAGGGGGCTCAGATACGCAGTATTTT. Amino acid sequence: CASSQAAGGSDTQYF.